The clone carrying this T cell receptor (beta chain) was seen a single time. These data are taken from a study of blood T cell repertoires in COVID-19. This table comes from immunoSEQ multiplex PCR, and its TCRdb copy is limited to in-frame clones, with some not included. The table shows 280,000 or so clones, with approximately 89% occurring only once. J was trimmed by 6 bases and V by 2 bases; bases with no gene match: 2. In germline, CDR1 is KGHDR, CDR2 SFDVKD. The CDR3 spans 13 residues. The sequenced sample consisted of peripheral blood. V and J are TRBV24-1 and TRBJ1-1; 7 bases agree with TRBD1. This clonotype was obtained from a woman aged 55-70 years with acute or convalescent COVID-19. The CDR3 nucleotides are TGTGCCACCAGTGATTACAGGGGCGCTGAAGCTTTCTTT. Translating gives CATSDYRGAEAFF.